This note documents a single T cell receptor (beta chain) sequence. Exposed participants encountered a COVID-19 case during the 2 weeks preceding study entry. The data were obtained in a study of blood T cell repertoires in COVID-19. Background on the study: PBMCs, B-cell-depleted T cells, or T cells were the source of the cDNA or gDNA that made up the material.

Profiling relied on immunoSEQ multiplex PCR, and the TCRdb table lists in-frame clones only, not all of them. The table includes about 370,000 clones, approximately 90% detected once. Trimming took 6 bases from V and 8 from J, leaving 19 bases between them. The CDR3 is 13 residues long. Germline V gene data show CDR1 as SQVTM and CDR2 as ANQGSEA. The sample taken for sequencing was PBMCs or T cells enriched from blood (not recorded which). V and J are TRBV29-1 and TRBJ1-2; D may be TRBD1 (6 bases). The sequence was collected from a woman aged 40 to 50 who had been exposed to COVID-19. The CDR3 is CSVGAGDPGGYTF. As DNA, the CDR3 is TGCAGCGTGGGGGCCGGGGACCCCGGGGGCTACACCTTC.